At least ten counts were recorded for the clone carrying this T cell receptor (beta chain). Its specificity is not known. The size of this beta chain means little, since it is a stray read in a library made for alpha chains. Time point given: sample taken at primary tumor resection. The data derive from a study of spatial heterogeneity in lung cancer. The study, taken as a whole, reports: The study found that expanded intratumoral alpha and beta TCR counts tracked tumor mutation counts.

Each CDR3 protein is one row after TCRdb ran MiXCR on the 5' RACE reads. The repertoire holds 17,000 or so distinct CDR3 sequences, with approximately 6.2% as singletons. CDR1 SGHRS and CDR2 YFSETQ come from the germline V gene. J gave up 5 bases and V 4 bases, and 8 bases lay outside the gene matches. The CDR3 has 14 residues. Sequenced material: lung tumor tissue, taken at surgery. The chain combines TRBV5-1 with TRBJ1-2; TRBD1 matches 7 bases. The source of this sequence is a male donor with early-stage non-small cell lung cancer. CDR3 protein: CASSLEGARYGYTF. The CDR3, as DNA: TGCGCCAGCAGCCTCGAGGGGGCGCGGTATGGCTACACCTTC. The variable domain in full, with the rest retrieved from reference TRBV5-1 and TRBJ1-2, is KAGVTQTPRYLIKTRGQQVTLSCSPISGHRSVSWYQQTPGQGLQFLFEYFSETQRNKGNFPGRFSGRQFSNSRSEMNVSTLELGDSALYLCASSLEGARYGYTFGSGTRLTVV.